This passage covers 10 T cell receptor beta chains from one sample sequenced in a study of CD8+ T cells in alopecia areata (dated by TCRdb to 2016 to 2019). Interpreted using the paper, the time point label stands for: 24 weeks on oral tofacitinib. The sample's treatment or condition label, decoded: oral pan-JAK inhibitor, 5-10 mg twice daily. Libraries came from the immunoSEQ multiplex PCR assay. RNA was extracted from all samples and reverse transcribed into cDNA as template for TCR sequencing. Not all clones reach the TCRdb copy of this immuneACCESS table, which keeps in-frame sequences only. Checked studies attribute under half of the gap to unresolved V genes and leave the rest unexplained. The table for this sample lists approximately 180,000 clones; 60% of them were counted only once. Over 1% of the sample goes to the ten largest clones. The starting material was CD4+ T cells sorted from blood, obtained at week 24, from a patient treated with tofacitinib. These receptors came from a human donor with alopecia areata.

This chain connects TRBV5-1 to TRBJ2-1; D may match TRBD1 or TRBD2 (5 bases each). V lost 7 bases, J lost 4 bases, and 15 bases lay in between. Germline V gene sequence: CDR1 SGHRS, CDR2 YFSETQ. The CDR3 extends over 14 amino acids. This CDR3 reads CASLRDGEYNEQFF. Written as DNA, the CDR3 is TGCGCCAGCCTAAGGGACGGCGAATACAATGAGCAGTTCTTC.

The V gene is TRBV14, the J gene TRBJ2-7; a possible D gene is TRBD2 (5 bases). The V gene's germline CDR1 is SGHDN and CDR2 FVKESK. V was pared by 4 bases and J by 6 bases, with 16 bases between. The CDR3 contains 14 residues. The CDR3 is CASSLGRHRGEQYF. The CDR3 DNA reads TGTGCCAGCAGCCTAGGACGTCATCGGGGCGAGCAGTACTTC.

The chain joins TRBV6-5 to TRBJ1-1; D gene unclear. V lost 5 bases to trimming and J lost 5 bases, with 6 bases between them. CDR3 size: 11 residues. The germline gives CDR1 MNHEY, CDR2 SVGAGI. The CDR3 DNA reads as TGTGCCAGCAGTGGTTTAACTGAAGCTTTCTTT. Protein sequence: CASSGLTEAFF.

The genes are TRBV5-4 and TRBJ2-2; D gene ambiguous. This CDR3 has 15 residues. V shed 0 bases and J shed 2 bases, with 8 bases lying between them. Germline V CDR1 and CDR2: SGHNT, YYREEE (reference sequence). The CDR3 protein is CASSLVPLNTGELFF. The CDR3 DNA is TGTGCCAGCAGCTTGGTTCCCCTCAACACCGGGGAGCTGTTTTTT.

The rearrangement joins TRBV11-2 to TRBJ1-4; D not resolved. V was clipped by 5 bases and J by 8 bases, with 18 bases between them. CDR1 is SGHAT, CDR2 FQNNGV, per germline. This CDR3 contains 15 residues. The CDR3 sequence is CASSPTRTPREKLFF. The CDR3 nucleotides are TGTGCCAGCAGCCCAACTAGAACCCCGCGAGAAAAACTGTTTTTT.

The chain carries TRBV4-3 and TRBJ1-2, with 8 bases identical to TRBD1. V trimming: 0 bases; J trimming: 7 bases; junction bases outside the gene matches: 7. The CDR3 covers 15 residues. Germline V lookup: CDR1 LGHNA, CDR2 YSLEER. The DNA of the CDR3 is TGCGCCAGCAGCCAAGAGCCCAGGGGGCATGGTGGCTACACCTTC. Protein product: CASSQEPRGHGGYTF.

This clone has ten or more counts. The chain recombines TRBV5-1 with TRBJ2-2; the match to TRBD2 covers 7 bases. V gave up 4 bases and J gave up 0 bases; unmatched junction bases: 9. CDR1 and CDR2 (germline): SGHRS, YFSETQ. There are 17 residues in the CDR3. The CDR3 loop is CASSLALTSANTGELFF. The CDR3 nucleotides are TGCGCCAGCAGCCTGGCCCTCACTAGCGCGAACACCGGGGAGCTGTTTTTT.

V and J are TRBV30 and TRBJ1-6, with 7 bases aligning to TRBD1. V lost 3 bases, J lost 12 bases, and 8 bases stayed unmatched. The CDR3 is made up of 13 amino acids. Germline CDR1 GTSNPN, CDR2 SVGIG (reference sequence). CDR3 nucleotides: TGTGCCTGGAGAGGGGGCGTAAACAGACCCCTCCACTTT. Protein product: CAWRGGVNRPLHF.

A few counts support this clone. The chain employs TRBV5-1 and TRBJ2-7; a possible D gene is TRBD1 (5 bases). Germline V gene data show CDR1 as SGHRS and CDR2 as YFSETQ. The V end was cut by 4 bases, the J end by 3 bases, with 17 bases between. The CDR3 consists of 15 residues. CDR3 sequence (DNA): TGCGCCAGCAGCCAAGACCCCCAGGGATACTACGAGCAGTACTTC. It specifies CASSQDPQGYYEQYF. The full variable domain, with the rest looked up from reference TRBV5-1 and TRBJ2-7, is KAGVTQTPRYLIKTRGQQVTLSCSPISGHRSVSWYQQTPGQGLQFLFEYFSETQRNKGNFPGRFSGRQFSNSRSEMNVSTLELGDSALYLCASSQDPQGYYEQYFGPGTRLTVT.

The chain has TRBV30 and TRBJ2-3; no reliable D call. Trimming removed 5 bases at V and 3 bases at J, with 12 bases between. This CDR3 comprises 13 residues. Germline-derived CDR1 and CDR2 are GTSNPN and SVGIG (reference sequence). CDR3 amino acids: CAWRLKRTDTQYF. As DNA, the CDR3 is TGTGCCTGGCGACTGAAGAGAACAGATACGCAGTATTTT.